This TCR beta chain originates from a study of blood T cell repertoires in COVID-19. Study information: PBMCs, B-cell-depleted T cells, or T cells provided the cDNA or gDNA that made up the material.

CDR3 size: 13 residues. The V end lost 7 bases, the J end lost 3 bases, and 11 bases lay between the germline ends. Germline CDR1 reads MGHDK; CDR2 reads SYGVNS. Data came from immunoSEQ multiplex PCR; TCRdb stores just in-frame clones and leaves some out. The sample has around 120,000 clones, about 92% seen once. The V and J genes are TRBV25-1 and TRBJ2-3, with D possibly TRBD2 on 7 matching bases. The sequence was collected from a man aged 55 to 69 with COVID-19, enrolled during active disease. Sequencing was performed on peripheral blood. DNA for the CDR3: TGTGCCAGCAAGGCGGGGGCTACAGATACGCAGTATTTT. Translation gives CASKAGATDTQYF.